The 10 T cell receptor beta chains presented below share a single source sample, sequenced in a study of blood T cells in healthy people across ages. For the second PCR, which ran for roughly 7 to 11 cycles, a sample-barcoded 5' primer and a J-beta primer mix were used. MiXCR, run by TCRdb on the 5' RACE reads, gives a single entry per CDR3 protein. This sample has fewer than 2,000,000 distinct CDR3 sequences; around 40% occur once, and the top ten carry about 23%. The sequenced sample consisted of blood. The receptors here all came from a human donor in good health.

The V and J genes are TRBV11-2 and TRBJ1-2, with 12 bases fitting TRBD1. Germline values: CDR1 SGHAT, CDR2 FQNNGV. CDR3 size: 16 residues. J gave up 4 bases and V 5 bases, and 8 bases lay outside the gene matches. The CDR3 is CASSPSGDRGLYGYTF. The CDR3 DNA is TGTGCCAGCAGCCCATCGGGGGACAGGGGGCTCTATGGCTACACCTTC. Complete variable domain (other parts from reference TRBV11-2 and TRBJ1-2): EAGVAQSPRYKIIEKRQSVAFWCNPISGHATLYWYQQILGQGPKLLIQFQNNGVVDDSQLPKDRFSAERLKGVDSTLKIQPAKLEDSAVYLCASSPSGDRGLYGYTFGSGTRLTVV.

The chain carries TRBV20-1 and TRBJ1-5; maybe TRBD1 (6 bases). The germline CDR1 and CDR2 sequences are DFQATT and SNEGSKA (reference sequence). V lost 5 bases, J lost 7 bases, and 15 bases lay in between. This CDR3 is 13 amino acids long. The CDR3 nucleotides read TGCAGTGCTTCAGGGGACGGGGACCAGCCCCAGCATTTT. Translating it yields CSASGDGDQPQHF.

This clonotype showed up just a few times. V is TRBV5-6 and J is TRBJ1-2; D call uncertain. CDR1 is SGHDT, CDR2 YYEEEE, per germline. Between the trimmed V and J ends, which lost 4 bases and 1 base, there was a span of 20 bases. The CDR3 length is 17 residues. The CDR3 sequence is CASSRGWLFMDNYGYTF. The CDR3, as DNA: TGTGCCAGCAGCCGTGGTTGGTTGTTTATGGATAACTATGGCTACACCTTC.

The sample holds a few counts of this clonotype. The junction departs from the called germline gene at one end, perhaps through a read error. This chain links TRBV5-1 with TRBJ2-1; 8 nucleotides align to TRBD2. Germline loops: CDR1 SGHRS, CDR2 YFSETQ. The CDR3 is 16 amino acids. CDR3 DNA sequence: TGCACCAGCAGCTGGGGGGGCGGAGCGGGGGAACATGAGCAGTTCTTC. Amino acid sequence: CTSSWGGGAGEHEQFF.

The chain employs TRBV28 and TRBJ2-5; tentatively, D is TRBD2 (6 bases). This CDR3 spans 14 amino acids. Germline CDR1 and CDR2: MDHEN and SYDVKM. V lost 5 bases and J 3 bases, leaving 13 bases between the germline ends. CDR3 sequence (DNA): TGTGCCAGCAGTACGAGATGGGGGGAAGAGACCCAGTACTTC. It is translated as CASSTRWGEETQYF.

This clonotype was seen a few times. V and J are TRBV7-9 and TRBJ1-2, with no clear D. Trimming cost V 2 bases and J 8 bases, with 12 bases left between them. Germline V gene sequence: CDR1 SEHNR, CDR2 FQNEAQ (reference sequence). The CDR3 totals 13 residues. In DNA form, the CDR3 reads TGTGCCAGCAGCTTACCCGACACGCAGGGCTACACCTTC. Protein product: CASSLPDTQGYTF.

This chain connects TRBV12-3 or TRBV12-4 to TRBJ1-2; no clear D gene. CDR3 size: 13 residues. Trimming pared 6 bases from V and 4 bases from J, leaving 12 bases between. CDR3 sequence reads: CASRPMYSYGYTF. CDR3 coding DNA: TGTGCCAGCAGACCCATGTACAGCTATGGCTACACCTTC.

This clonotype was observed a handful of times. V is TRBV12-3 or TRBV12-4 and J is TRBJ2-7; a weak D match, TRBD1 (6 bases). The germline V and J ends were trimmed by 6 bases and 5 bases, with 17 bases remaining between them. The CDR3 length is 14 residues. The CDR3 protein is CASSLQEQGHEQYF. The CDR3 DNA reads TGTGCCAGCAGCCTCCAAGAACAGGGACACGAGCAGTACTTC.

The CDR3 coding sequence is TGTGCCACCAGCGAGACCGGGACAGGGGGGAACTATGGCTACACCTTC. The encoded protein is CATSETGTGGNYGYTF. The V call is TRBV24-1, the J call TRBJ1-2, with TRBD1 identical over 11 bases. Germline trimming cut 7 bases from V and 2 bases from J; bases unmatched to any gene: 8. The CDR3 contains 16 residues. In germline, CDR1 is KGHDR, CDR2 SFDVKD.

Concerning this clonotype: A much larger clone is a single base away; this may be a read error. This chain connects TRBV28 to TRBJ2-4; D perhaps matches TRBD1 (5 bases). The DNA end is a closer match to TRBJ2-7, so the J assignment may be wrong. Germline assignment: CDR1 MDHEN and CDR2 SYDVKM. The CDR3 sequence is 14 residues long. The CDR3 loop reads CASRLETESYEQYF. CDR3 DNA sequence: TGTGCCAGCAGGTTAGAGACAGAAAGCTACGAGCAGTACTTC.